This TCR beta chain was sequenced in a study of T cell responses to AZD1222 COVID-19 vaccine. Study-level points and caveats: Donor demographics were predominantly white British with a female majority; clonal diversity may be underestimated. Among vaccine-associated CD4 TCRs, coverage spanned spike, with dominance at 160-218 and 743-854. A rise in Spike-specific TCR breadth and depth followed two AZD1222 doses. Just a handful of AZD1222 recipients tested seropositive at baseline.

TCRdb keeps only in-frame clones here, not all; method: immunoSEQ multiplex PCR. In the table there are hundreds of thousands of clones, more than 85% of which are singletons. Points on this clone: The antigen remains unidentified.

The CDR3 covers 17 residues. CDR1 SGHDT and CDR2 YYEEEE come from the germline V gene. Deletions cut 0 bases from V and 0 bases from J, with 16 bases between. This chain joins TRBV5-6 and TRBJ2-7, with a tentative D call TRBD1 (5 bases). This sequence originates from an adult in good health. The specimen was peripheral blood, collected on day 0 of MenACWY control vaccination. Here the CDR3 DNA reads TGTGCCAGCAGCTTGGGGTGGGGCAGATCGAACTCCTACGAGCAGTACTTC. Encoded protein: CASSLGWGRSNSYEQYF.